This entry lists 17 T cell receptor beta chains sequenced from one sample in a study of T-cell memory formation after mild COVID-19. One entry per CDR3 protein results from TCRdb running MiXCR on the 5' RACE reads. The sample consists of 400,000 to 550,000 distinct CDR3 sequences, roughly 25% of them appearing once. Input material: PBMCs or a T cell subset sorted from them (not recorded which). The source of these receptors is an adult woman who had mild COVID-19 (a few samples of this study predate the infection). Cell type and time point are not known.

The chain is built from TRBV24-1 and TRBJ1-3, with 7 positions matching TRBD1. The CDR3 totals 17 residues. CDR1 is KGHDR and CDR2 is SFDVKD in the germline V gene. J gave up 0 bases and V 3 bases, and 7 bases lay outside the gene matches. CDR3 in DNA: TGTGCCACCAGTGATGGGGTCGGGACAGCCTCTGGAAACACCATATATTTT. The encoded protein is CATSDGVGTASGNTIYF.

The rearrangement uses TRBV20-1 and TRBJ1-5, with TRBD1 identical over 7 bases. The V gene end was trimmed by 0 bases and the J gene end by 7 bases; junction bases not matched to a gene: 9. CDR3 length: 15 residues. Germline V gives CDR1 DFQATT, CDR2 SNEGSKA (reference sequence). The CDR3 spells CSARDTGAGYQPQHF. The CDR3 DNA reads TGCAGTGCTAGAGACACAGGGGCGGGCTACCAGCCCCAGCATTTT.

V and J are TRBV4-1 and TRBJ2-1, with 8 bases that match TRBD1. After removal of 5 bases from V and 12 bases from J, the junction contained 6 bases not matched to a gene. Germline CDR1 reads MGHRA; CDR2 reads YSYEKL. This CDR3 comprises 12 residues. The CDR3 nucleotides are TGCGCCAGCAGCTTTCCAGGGGGCGGGCAGTTCTTC. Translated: CASSFPGGGQFF.

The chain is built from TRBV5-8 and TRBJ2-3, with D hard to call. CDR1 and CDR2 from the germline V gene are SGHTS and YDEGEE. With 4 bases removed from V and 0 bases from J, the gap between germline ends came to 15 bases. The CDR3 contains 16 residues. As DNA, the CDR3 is TGTGCCAGCAGCCCCCACCGGTTACGTAGCACAGATACGCAGTATTTT. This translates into CASSPHRLRSTDTQYF.

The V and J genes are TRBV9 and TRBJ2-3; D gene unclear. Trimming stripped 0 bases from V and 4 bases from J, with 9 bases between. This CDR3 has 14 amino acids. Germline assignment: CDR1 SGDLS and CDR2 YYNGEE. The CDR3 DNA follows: TGTGCCAGCAGCGTAGGCCCAGGCGCAGATACGCAGTATTTT. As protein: CASSVGPGADTQYF.

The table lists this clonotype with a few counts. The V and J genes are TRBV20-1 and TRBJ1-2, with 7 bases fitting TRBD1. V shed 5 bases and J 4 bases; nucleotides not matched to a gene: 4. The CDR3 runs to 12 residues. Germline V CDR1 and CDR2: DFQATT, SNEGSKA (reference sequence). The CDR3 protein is CSASRDSYGYTF. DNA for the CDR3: TGCAGTGCTTCCCGGGACAGCTATGGCTACACCTTC.

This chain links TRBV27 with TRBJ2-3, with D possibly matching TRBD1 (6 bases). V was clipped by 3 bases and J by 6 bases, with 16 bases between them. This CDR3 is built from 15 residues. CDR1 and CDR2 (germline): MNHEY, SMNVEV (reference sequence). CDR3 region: CASSLRTAPADTQYF. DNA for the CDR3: TGTGCCAGCAGTTTGAGGACAGCCCCGGCGGATACGCAGTATTTT.

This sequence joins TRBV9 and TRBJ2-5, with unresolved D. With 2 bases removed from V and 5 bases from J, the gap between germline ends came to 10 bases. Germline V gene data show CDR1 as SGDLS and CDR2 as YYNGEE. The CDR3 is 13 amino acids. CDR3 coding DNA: TGTGCCAGCAGCGTTACCTCGAGGGAGACCCAGTACTTC. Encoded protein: CASSVTSRETQYF.

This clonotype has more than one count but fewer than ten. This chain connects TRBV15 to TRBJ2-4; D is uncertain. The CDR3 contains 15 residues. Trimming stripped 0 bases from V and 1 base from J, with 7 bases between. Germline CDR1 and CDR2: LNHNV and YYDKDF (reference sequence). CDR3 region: CATSRDLRAKNIQYF. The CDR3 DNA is TGTGCCACCAGCAGAGATTTAAGGGCCAAAAACATTCAGTACTTC.

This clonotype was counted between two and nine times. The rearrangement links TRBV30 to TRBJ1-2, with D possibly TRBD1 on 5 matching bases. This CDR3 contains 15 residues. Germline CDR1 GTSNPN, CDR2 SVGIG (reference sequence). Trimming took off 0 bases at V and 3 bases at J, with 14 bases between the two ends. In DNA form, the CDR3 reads TGTGCCTGGAGTGTAGGGGCAGGGAGAGACTATGGCTACACCTTC. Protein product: CAWSVGAGRDYGYTF.

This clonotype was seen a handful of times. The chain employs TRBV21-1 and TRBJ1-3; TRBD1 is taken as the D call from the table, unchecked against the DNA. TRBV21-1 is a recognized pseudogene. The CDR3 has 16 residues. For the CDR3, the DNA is TGTGCCAGCGGTGGACAGATTACGTCCTCTGGAAACACCATATATTTT. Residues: CASGGQITSSGNTIYF.

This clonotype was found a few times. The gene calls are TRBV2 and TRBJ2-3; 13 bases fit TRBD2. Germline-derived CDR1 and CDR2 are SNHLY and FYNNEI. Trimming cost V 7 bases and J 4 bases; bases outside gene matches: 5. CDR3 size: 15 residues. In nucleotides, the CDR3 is TGTGCCAGCACCGGACTAGCGGGAGAAGCAGATACGCAGTATTTT. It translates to CASTGLAGEADTQYF.

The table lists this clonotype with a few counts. CDR3 region: CASSFPSTDTQYF. The DNA for the CDR3 is TGTGCCAGCAGCTTCCCCAGCACAGATACGCAGTATTTT. The chain uses TRBV5-5 and TRBJ2-3; D gene uncertain. Trimming left V 2 bases short and J 0 bases short, with 4 bases between. Per germline, CDR1 SGHKS and CDR2 YYEKEE (reference sequence). The CDR3 runs to 13 residues. Combining the CDR3 with reference TRBV5-5 and TRBJ2-3 gives the whole variable domain DAGVTQSPTHLIKTRGQQVTLRCSPISGHKSVSWYQQVLGQGPQFIFQYYEKEERGRGNFPDRFSARQFPNYSSELNVNALLLGDSALYLCASSFPSTDTQYFGPGTRLTVL.

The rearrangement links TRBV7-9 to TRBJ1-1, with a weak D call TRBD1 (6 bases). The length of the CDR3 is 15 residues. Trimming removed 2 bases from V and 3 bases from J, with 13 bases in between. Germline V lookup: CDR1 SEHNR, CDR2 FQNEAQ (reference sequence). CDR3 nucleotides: TGTGCCAGCAGCTTATTCAGGGGCGGAGACACTGAAGCTTTCTTT. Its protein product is CASSLFRGGDTEAFF.

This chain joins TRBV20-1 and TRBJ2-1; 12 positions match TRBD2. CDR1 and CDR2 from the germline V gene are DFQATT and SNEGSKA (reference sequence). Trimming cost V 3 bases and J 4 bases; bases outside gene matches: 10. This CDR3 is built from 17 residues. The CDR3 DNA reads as TGCAGTGCTAGTCCTAGCGGGGGGGTTTTCAGATACAATGAGCAGTTCTTC. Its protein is CSASPSGGVFRYNEQFF.

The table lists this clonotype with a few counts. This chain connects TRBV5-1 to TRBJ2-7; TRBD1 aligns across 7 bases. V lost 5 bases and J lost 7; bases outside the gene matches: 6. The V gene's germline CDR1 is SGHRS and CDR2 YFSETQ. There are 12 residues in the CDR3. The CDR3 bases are TGCGCCAGCAGGTTATCAGGGGGTGAGCAGTACTTC. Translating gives CASRLSGGEQYF.

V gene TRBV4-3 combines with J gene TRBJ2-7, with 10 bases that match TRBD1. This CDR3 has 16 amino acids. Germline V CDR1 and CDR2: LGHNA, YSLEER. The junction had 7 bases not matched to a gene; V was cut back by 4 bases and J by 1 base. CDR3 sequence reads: CASSPGQGKGSYEQYF. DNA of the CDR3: TGCGCCAGCAGCCCGGGACAGGGGAAGGGATCCTACGAGCAGTACTTC.